The clone carrying this T cell receptor beta chain has a count of ten or more. Its antigen is not identified. Relative to the germline gene, one junction end is altered; a read error may explain this. The CDR3 totals 10 residues. The germline gives CDR1 MNHNY, CDR2 SVGAGI (reference sequence). TCRdb reprocessed the PCR reads with MiXCR, giving one entry per CDR3 protein. Here the sample spans roughly 630,000 distinct CDR3 sequences, about 25% being singletons. The sample comes from a study of molecular identifiers for immune sequencing clone quantification. Construction of naive CD8 libraries employed roughly 18,000 to 1,000,000 sorted cells together with 10%, 30% or 50% RNA. Naive CD8 T cells were sorted, and the gate applied was CD8+CD4-CCR7+CD45RA+. Study-level findings and limits: Jurkat TCR RNA from one cell was spiked into 1 million or so naive cells, and it was reportedly detectable there.

Sequencing was carried out using naive CD8+ T cells from blood, with Jurkat cell RNA spiked in. Specified subset: FACS-sorted CD8+CD4-CCR7+CD45RA+ naive T cells. The sequence came from a human donor in good health. Some libraries in this study had Jurkat cell RNA spiked in. The rearrangement uses TRBV6-6 and TRBJ1-2; no clear D. The CDR3 nucleotides are TGTGCCACCAGTTATAACGGCTACACCTTC. Its protein product is CATSYNGYTF.